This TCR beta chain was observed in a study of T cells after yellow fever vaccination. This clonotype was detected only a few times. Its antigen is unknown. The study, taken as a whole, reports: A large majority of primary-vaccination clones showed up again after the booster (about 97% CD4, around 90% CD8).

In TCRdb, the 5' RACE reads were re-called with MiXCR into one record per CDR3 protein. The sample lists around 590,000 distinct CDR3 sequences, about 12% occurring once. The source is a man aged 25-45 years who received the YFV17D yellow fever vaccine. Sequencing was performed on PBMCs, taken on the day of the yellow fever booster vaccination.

As DNA, the CDR3 is TGCAGTGCTAGTCCGACGGTTGAGCAGTTCTTC. Amino acids: CSASPTVEQFF. This chain uses TRBV20-1 with TRBJ2-1; D is unclear. The CDR3 is 11 amino acids. Germline CDR1 DFQATT, CDR2 SNEGSKA (reference sequence). The V end was cut by 3 bases, the J end by 9 bases, with 9 bases between.